These T cell receptor beta chains were read from a single sample in a study of regulatory T cells in long-lasting Graves disease. TCRdb processed the multiplex PCR reads anew with MiXCR; each CDR3 protein has one entry. The sample carries 250,000 or so distinct CDR3 sequences, around 19% recorded once. These data are also associated with another study on T cells in Graves' hyperthyroidism and ophthalmopathy.

This specimen was peripheral blood mononuclear cells (PBMCs), taken at new diagnosis, from a patient treated with antithyroid drugs. These receptors were taken from a woman in her 30s with Graves disease. Each CDR3 is given with its conserved first and last residue. D genes are given only for firm matches. For some rows the clone size is stated as once, few or many, or as a class when expanded; others skip it.

size	D	V	J	DNA	CDR3
NA	NA	TRBV6-1	TRBJ1-6	TGTGCCAGCAGTGAAGCGCCCATAGCCCGGATTCCCCTCCACTTT	CASSEAPIARIPLHF
many	NA	TRBV9	TRBJ2-1	TGTGCCAGCAGCGTAGGCAGGGAATTCTACAATGAGCAGTTCTTC	CASSVGREFYNEQFF
many	NA	TRBV13	TRBJ1-2	TGTGCCAGCAGCTTAGGAGGGAAATACTATGGCTACACCTTC	CASSLGGKYYGYTF
many	TRBD1	TRBV4-1	TRBJ2-7	TGCGCCAGCAGCCAATGGACCGGGACAGGGGGACTCTCCTACGAGCAGTACTTC	CASSQWTGTGGLSYEQYF
many	NA	TRBV11-3	TRBJ1-4	TGTGCCAGCAGCTCGAGAGAGAGCCCCCGGGGGCTTTTT	CASSSRESPRGLF
NA	NA	TRBV15	TRBJ2-3	TGTGCCACCAGCAGAGACAGCTACAGCACAGATACGCAGTATTTT	CATSRDSYSTDTQYF
many	NA	TRBV7-2	TRBJ1-5	TGTGCCAGCAGCTTAGAGGGCCAGGGCCAGCAGCCCCAGCATTTT	CASSLEGQGQQPQHF
many	NA	TRBV18	TRBJ1-2	TGTGCCAGCTCACCGCAGGACAGCTATGGCTACACCTTC	CASSPQDSYGYTF
many	NA	TRBV2	TRBJ2-1	TGTGCCAGCACTACGGACCAGTACAATGAGCAGTTCTTC	CASTTDQYNEQFF
many	NA	TRBV6-1	TRBJ1-3	TGTGCCAGCAGGGCTTCGATCCCCACTGGAAACACCATATATTTT	CASRASIPTGNTIYF
NA	NA	TRBV3-1	TRBJ2-3	TGTGCCAGCAGCTGGGGCCACCGCACAGATACGCAGTATTTT	CASSWGHRTDTQYF
many	NA	TRBV18	TRBJ1-3	TGTGCCAGCTCACCAGTCGTGACTGACTCTGGAAACACCATATATTTT	CASSPVVTDSGNTIYF
many	TRBD1	TRBV5-5	TRBJ1-2	TGCGCCAGCAGCGCTGCCGGGACAGGGAATGGCTACACCTTC	CASSAAGTGNGYTF
few	NA	TRBV27	TRBJ2-7	TGTGCCAGCAGTCCACGGGACGCGGTCTTCTCCTACGAGCAGTACTTC	CASSPRDAVFSYEQYF
few	NA	TRBV6-2/TRBV6-3	TRBJ1-6	TGTGCCAGCAGCCTGGCGAAGGGTCGGTCACCCCTCCACTTT	CASSLAKGRSPLHF
many	NA	TRBV20-1	TRBJ2-2	TGCAGTGCTAGAGAAACCCCTTCTTCTGGGGAGCTGTTTTTT	CSARETPSSGELFF
NA	TRBD1	TRBV13	TRBJ1-2	TGTGCCAGCAGCTTCGGACAGGGCCCCTATGGCTACACCTTC	CASSFGQGPYGYTF
many	NA	TRBV11-3	TRBJ1-1	TGTGCCAGCAGCTTAGATCAGGGATCAAAAGCTTTCTTT	CASSLDQGSKAFF
few	TRBD2	TRBV5-8	TRBJ2-3	TGTGCCAGCAGCCACTTAGCGGGTGCCACAGATACGCAGTATTTT	CASSHLAGATDTQYF
many	NA	TRBV2	TRBJ2-3	TGTGCCACCAGCAGGTCCCCCGTGAGTGGGGATACGCAGTATTTT	CATSRSPVSGDTQYF
many	NA	TRBV6-1	TRBJ2-5	TGTGCCAGCAGTGTCGCCAGCCGGGAGACCCAGTACTTC	CASSVASRETQYF
NA	NA	TRBV6-1	TRBJ2-2	TGTGCCAGCAGTGAAGCCCCTAGCACCGGGGAGCTGTTTTTT	CASSEAPSTGELFF
many	TRBD2	TRBV6-2/TRBV6-3	TRBJ2-1	TGTGCCAGCAGTGATCCGGCTAGCGGGTACAATGAGCAGTTCTTC	CASSDPASGYNEQFF
many	NA	TRBV5-1	TRBJ1-1	TGCGCCAGCAGCTTGGCCGTCCCGGGGACTGAAGCTTTCTTT	CASSLAVPGTEAFF
NA	NA	TRBV12-3/TRBV12-4	TRBJ1-2	TGTGCCAGCAGTTCGACTAGCGGGGCAGATGGCTACACCTTC	CASSSTSGADGYTF
many	TRBD2	TRBV6-1	TRBJ2-5	TGTGCCAGCAGTGAGGCCGTGGGAGCGGGGGGGCCGTCCCAAGAGACCCAGTACTTC	CASSEAVGAGGPSQETQYF
many	NA	TRBV27	TRBJ2-3	TGTGCCAGCAGTTACACAGCCGCACACACAGATACGCAGTATTTT	CASSYTAAHTDTQYF
few	NA	TRBV5-8	TRBJ1-5	TGTGCCAGCAGCTTGGCATCGATCAGCAATCAGCCCCAGCATTTT	CASSLASISNQPQHF
many	NA	TRBV3-1	TRBJ1-3	TGTGCCAGCAGCCAAGAGGGAGGCAGACGAAACACCATATATTTT	CASSQEGGRRNTIYF
many	NA	TRBV7-2	TRBJ2-3	TGTGCCAGCAGCTGGGACTGGAACACAGATACGCAGTATTTT	CASSWDWNTDTQYF
many	NA	TRBV2	TRBJ2-7	TGTGCCAGCAATAGGCGGGACCCCCACGGGAACGAGCAGTACTTC	CASNRRDPHGNEQYF
once	NA	TRBV28	TRBJ2-7	TGTGCCAGCAGTTGGGCGGGACTCTCCACCTACGAGCAGTACTTC	CASSWAGLSTYEQYF
NA	TRBD1	TRBV28	TRBJ1-6	TGTGCCAGCATAGGACAGGGTTTCGGTTCACCCCTCCACTTT	CASIGQGFGSPLHF
many	NA	TRBV6-1	TRBJ1-5	TGTGCCAGCAGTGAATCGGGTTTTGGACTTCCCTATGGTCCCCAGCATTTT	CASSESGFGLPYGPQHF
many	NA	TRBV12-3/TRBV12-4	TRBJ2-1	TGTGCCAGCAGTTTCTTTCCGCTCGACAGGCCCGACAATGAGCAGTTCTTC	CASSFFPLDRPDNEQFF
NA	NA	TRBV9	TRBJ2-5	TGTGCCAGCAGCGCCAAAATGGGGACGGCGCCCCGCCAAGAGACCCAGTACTTC	CASSAKMGTAPRQETQYF
NA	NA	TRBV18	TRBJ1-3	TGTGCCAGCTCACCAAGGGCGGGTCGAAACACCATATATTTT	CASSPRAGRNTIYF
many	NA	TRBV15	TRBJ2-7	TGTGCCACCAGCAGGCAGGAAGGGACCCACGAGCAGTACTTC	CATSRQEGTHEQYF
many	NA	TRBV4-1	TRBJ2-7	TGCGCCAGCAGCCAAGGTGCAGTCTCCTACGAGCAGTACTTC	CASSQGAVSYEQYF
many	NA	TRBV2	TRBJ1-5	TGTGCCAGCAGTGAATTCGGGTCTTATAGCAATCAGCCCCAGCATTTT	CASSEFGSYSNQPQHF
many	NA	TRBV29-1	TRBJ1-4	TGCAGCGTTATTGACCCGGGCGGGAGTGAAAAACTGTTTTTT	CSVIDPGGSEKLFF
many	NA	TRBV20-1	TRBJ2-5	TGCAGTGCTAGTCGCGGGACAGTCCAAGAGACCCAGTACTTC	CSASRGTVQETQYF
many	NA	TRBV15	TRBJ1-1	TGTGCCACCAGCAGAGATCGGGCAGTAAACACTGAAGCTTTCTTT	CATSRDRAVNTEAFF
many	TRBD1	TRBV3-1	TRBJ1-3	TGTGCCAGCAGCCGTGGGACAGGGGTAGGGACGTACGGAAACACCATATATTTT	CASSRGTGVGTYGNTIYF
many	NA	TRBV18	TRBJ2-2	TGTGCCAGCTCACCTATGAACACCGGGGAGCTGTTTTTT	CASSPMNTGELFF
many	TRBD1	TRBV19	TRBJ1-2	TGTGCCAGCGGACAGGGAAGATCCTATGGCTACACCTTC	CASGQGRSYGYTF
NA	TRBD1	TRBV6-1	TRBJ2-7	TGTGCCAGCAGTGATTCCCGCCAGGGGGCTTACGAGCAGTACTTC	CASSDSRQGAYEQYF
once	NA	TRBV28	TRBJ1-1	TGTGCCAGCAGTCAGCTTTCCTGGCGGACGAACACTGAAGCTTTCTTT	CASSQLSWRTNTEAFF
many	NA	TRBV11-2	TRBJ2-4	TGTGCCAGCAGCCACATCCCCGGGATTACCAAAAACATTCAGTACTTC	CASSHIPGITKNIQYF